This TCR beta chain originates from a study of human T cells and chemical hapten exposure. Time point defined: pre-sensitization, week 0. Treatment: therapeutic diphenylcyclopropenone sensitization with weekly scalp DPC. This clonotype was seen ten or more times. The CDR3 length is 14 residues. V gave up 8 bases and J gave up 4 bases; unmatched junction bases: 3. TCRdb re-derived calls from the RACE reads in MiXCR, one entry per CDR3 protein. The sample has more than 300,000 distinct CDR3 sequences, 5.1% seen once. This chain connects TRBV12-3 or TRBV12-4 to TRBJ2-2; TRBD1 matches at 11 bases. Material: whole blood, obtained in connection with sensitization to the hapten diphenylcyclopropenone (DPC). The sequence derives from a woman in her 50s with alopecia areata. Some clones in this sample may be carry-over from other donors' samples. The CDR3, as DNA: TGTGCCAGCGGCGGGACAGGGGGCACCGGGGAGCTGTTTTTT. This encodes CASGGTGGTGELFF.